This section outlines one T cell receptor beta chain sequence together with its context. The sample belongs to a study of blood T cell repertoires in COVID-19. On the study more broadly: Both acute and convalescent COVID-19 samples were obtained from the United States, Italy and Spain. T cells, B-cell-depleted T cells, or PBMCs supplied cDNA or gDNA.

Measured with immunoSEQ multiplex PCR; TCRdb has only the in-frame clones, and not every one. The sample lists about 160,000 clones, 88% seen once, with around 6.7% in the top ten. V lost 10 bases and J lost 7, with 11 bases in between. There are 12 residues in the CDR3. V and J are TRBV12-3 or TRBV12-4 and TRBJ1-6; a possible D gene is TRBD1 (6 bases). The sequence was collected from a woman between 50 and 59 years old who had recovered from COVID-19. The sequenced sample was PBMCs or T cells enriched from blood (not recorded which). The CDR3 region has the DNA TGTGCCAATGGGGACACCAATTCACCCCTCCACTTT. It yields the protein CANGDTNSPLHF.